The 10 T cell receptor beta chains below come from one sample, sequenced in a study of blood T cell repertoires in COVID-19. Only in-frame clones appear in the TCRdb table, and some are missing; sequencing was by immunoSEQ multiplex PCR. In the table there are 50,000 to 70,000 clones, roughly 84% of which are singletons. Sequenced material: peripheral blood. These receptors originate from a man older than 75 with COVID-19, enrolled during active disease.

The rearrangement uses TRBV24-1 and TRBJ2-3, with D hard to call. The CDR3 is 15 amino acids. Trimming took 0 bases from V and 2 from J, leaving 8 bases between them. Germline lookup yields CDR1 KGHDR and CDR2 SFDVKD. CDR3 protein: CATSDLGDSTDTQYF. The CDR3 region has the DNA TGTGCCACCAGTGATTTGGGAGACTCCACAGATACGCAGTATTTT.

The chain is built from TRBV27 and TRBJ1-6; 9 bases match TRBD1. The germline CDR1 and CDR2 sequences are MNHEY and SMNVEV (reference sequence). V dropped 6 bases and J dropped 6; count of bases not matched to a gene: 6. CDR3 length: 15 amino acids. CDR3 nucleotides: TGTGCCAGCAGGATACAGGGGGCGGGTAATTCACCCCTCCACTTT. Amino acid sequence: CASRIQGAGNSPLHF.

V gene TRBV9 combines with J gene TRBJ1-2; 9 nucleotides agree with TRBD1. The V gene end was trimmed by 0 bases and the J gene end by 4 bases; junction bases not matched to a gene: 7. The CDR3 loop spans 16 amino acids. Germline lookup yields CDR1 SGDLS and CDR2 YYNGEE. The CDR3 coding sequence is TGTGCCAGCAGCGTAGGGGAGACAGGGGGAGGCTATGGCTACACCTTC. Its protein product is CASSVGETGGGYGYTF.

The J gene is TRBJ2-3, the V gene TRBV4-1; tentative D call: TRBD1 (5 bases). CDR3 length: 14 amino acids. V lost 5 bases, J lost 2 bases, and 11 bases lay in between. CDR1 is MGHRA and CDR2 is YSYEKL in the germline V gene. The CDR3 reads CASSYRSPTDTQYF. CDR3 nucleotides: TGCGCCAGCAGCTACAGGTCGCCCACAGATACGCAGTATTTT.

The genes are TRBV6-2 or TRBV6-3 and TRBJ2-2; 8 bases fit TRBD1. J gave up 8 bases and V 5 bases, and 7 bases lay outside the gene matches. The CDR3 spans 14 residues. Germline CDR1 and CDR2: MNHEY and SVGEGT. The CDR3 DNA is TGTGCCAGCAGTCTGGACAGGGCGGGTGGGGAGCTGTTTTTT. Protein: CASSLDRAGGELFF.

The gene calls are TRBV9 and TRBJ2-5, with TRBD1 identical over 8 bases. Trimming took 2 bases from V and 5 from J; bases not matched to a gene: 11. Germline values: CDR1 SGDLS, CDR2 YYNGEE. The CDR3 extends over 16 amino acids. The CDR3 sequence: CASSVWDRPIGETQYF. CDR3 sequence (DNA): TGTGCCAGCAGCGTCTGGGACAGGCCGATCGGTGAGACCCAGTACTTC.

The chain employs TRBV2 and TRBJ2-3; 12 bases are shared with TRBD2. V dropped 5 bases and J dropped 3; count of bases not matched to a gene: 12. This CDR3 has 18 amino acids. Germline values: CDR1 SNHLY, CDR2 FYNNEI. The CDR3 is CASSPTSGGSKKTDTQYF. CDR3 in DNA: TGTGCCAGCAGTCCTACTAGCGGGGGGTCCAAAAAGACAGATACGCAGTATTTT.

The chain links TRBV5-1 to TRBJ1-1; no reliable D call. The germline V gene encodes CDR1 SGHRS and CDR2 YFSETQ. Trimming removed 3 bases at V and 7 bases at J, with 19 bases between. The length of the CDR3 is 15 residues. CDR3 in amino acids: CASSSRVGAQGEAFF. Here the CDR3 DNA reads TGCGCCAGCAGCTCCCGAGTGGGAGCCCAAGGTGAAGCTTTCTTT.

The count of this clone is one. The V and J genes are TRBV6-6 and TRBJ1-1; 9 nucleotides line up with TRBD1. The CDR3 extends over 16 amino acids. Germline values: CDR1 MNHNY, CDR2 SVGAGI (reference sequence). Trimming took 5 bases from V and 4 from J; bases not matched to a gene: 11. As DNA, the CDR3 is TGTGCCAGCAGTCGACGGACAGGGGTAGGGGTCACTGAAGCTTTCTTT. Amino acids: CASSRRTGVGVTEAFF.

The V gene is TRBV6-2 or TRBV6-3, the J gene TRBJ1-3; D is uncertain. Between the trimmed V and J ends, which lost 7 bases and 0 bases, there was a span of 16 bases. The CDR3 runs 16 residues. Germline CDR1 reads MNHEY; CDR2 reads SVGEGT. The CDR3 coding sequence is TGTGCCAGCATCCCCACGCGGGTGAGCTCTGGAAACACCATATATTTT. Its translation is CASIPTRVSSGNTIYF.